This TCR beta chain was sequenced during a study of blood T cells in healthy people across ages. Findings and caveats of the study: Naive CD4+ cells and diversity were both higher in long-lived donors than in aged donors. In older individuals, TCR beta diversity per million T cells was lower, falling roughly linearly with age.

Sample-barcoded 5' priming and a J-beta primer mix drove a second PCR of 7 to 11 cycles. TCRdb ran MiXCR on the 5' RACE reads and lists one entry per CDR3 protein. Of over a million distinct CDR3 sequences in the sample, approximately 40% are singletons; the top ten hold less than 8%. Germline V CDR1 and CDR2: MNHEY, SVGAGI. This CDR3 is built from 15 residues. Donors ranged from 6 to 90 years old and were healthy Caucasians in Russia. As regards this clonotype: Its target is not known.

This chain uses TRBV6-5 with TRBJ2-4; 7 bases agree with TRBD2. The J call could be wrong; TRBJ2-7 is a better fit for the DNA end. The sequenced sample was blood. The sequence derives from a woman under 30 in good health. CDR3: CASSYSRTSESEQYF. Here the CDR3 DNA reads TGTGCCAGCAGTTACTCGAGGACTAGTGAGAGCGAGCAGTACTTC.